A single sample is the source of the 23 T cell receptor beta chains below, sequenced in a study of response to subunit inactivated influenza vaccine. One entry per CDR3 protein results from TCRdb running MiXCR on the RT-PCR reads. The table records some 640,000 distinct CDR3 sequences, over 11% of them present only once. Here the sequenced sample was PBMCs from blood, taken 14 to 15 days before vaccination. The receptors were sampled from a man aged 50-59 years who received an inactivated influenza vaccine.

The V and J genes are TRBV5-1 and TRBJ2-7, with TRBD1 identical over 9 bases. The germline CDR1 and CDR2 sequences are SGHRS and YFSETQ. This CDR3 region has 15 residues. The V and J ends lost 0 bases and 4 bases, in that order; junction bases with no gene match: 5. The CDR3 sequence is CASSLGTTGGYEQYF. In DNA, the CDR3 is TGCGCCAGCAGCTTGGGAACGACAGGGGGTTACGAGCAGTACTTC.

This clonotype was observed a few times. The chain is built from TRBV14 and TRBJ1-6; D unclear. The CDR3 extends over 16 amino acids. V was shortened by 0 bases and J by 8 bases, with 14 bases between the two germline ends. The germline gives CDR1 SGHDN, CDR2 FVKESK. The DNA for the CDR3 is TGTGCCAGCAGCCAAGATGGTAACAACCCCTATTCACCCCTCCACTTT. It specifies CASSQDGNNPYSPLHF.

This clonotype has just a few counts. J is TRBJ2-5 and V is TRBV4-1; D is ambiguous. Trimming pared 3 bases from V and 3 bases from J, leaving 8 bases between. CDR1 and CDR2 from the germline V gene are MGHRA and YSYEKL. CDR3 length equals 13 residues. CDR3 residues: CASSQRTEETQYF. In DNA, the CDR3 is TGCGCCAGCAGCCAGAGGACGGAAGAGACCCAGTACTTC.

The J gene is TRBJ2-7, the V gene TRBV28; D is unclear. Germline V lookup: CDR1 MDHEN, CDR2 SYDVKM. Trimming cost V 3 bases and J 3 bases, with 15 bases left between them. The CDR3 extends over 15 amino acids. CDR3 in DNA: TGTGCCAGCAGTTTGGTCCAGGCCTCGCTCTACGAGCAGTACTTC. Translating it yields CASSLVQASLYEQYF.

The CDR3 protein is CSASQGADNQPQHF. CDR3 bases: TGCAGTGCTTCACAGGGGGCGGATAATCAGCCCCAGCATTTT. The V gene is TRBV20-1, the J gene TRBJ1-5; the match to TRBD1 covers 9 bases. Germline V gene data show CDR1 as DFQATT and CDR2 as SNEGSKA (reference sequence). The length of the CDR3 is 14 residues. V lost 5 bases and J lost 4; bases outside the gene matches: 6.

This clonotype occurred a few times. The V call is TRBV6-1, the J call TRBJ2-3, with no clear D. CDR1 and CDR2 from the germline V gene are MNHNS and SASEGT. The CDR3 is made up of 14 amino acids. The ends were cut back, 8 bases at V and 2 bases at J, with 14 bases in the middle. Here the CDR3 reads CASQDTTHTDTQYF. CDR3 sequence (DNA): TGTGCCAGCCAAGACACGACCCACACAGATACGCAGTATTTT.

This clonotype has only a few counts. V gene TRBV20-1 combines with J gene TRBJ1-1; D unresolved. With 7 bases removed from V and 4 bases from J, the gap between germline ends came to 13 bases. The CDR3 sequence is 12 residues long. Germline values: CDR1 DFQATT, CDR2 SNEGSKA (reference sequence). The CDR3 region has the DNA TGCAGTGGAAAGAACGGGATCACTGAAGCTTTCTTT. Protein: CSGKNGITEAFF.

This clonotype appeared a few times. V and J are TRBV7-2 and TRBJ2-2, with D possibly TRBD2 on 5 matching bases. There are 15 residues in the CDR3. The V end lost 5 bases, the J end lost 2 bases, and 12 bases lay between the germline ends. Germline lookup yields CDR1 SGHTA and CDR2 FQGNSA. In nucleotides, the CDR3 is TGTGCCAGCAGCCCACCCGGGATAAACACCGGGGAGCTGTTTTTT. Translating it yields CASSPPGINTGELFF.

Here the CDR3 reads CASSLEGLFGGYTF. CDR3 DNA: TGTGCCAGCAGCTTAGAGGGCCTGTTTGGTGGCTACACCTTC. This chain connects TRBV11-2 to TRBJ1-2; D uncertain. In germline, CDR1 is SGHAT, CDR2 FQNNGV. Deletions cut 0 bases from V and 7 bases from J, with 12 bases between. The CDR3 has 14 residues.

This clonotype was counted ten times or more. The rearrangement uses TRBV5-1 and TRBJ2-3; 10 bases map to TRBD1. The CDR3 spans 14 residues. V lost 4 bases, J lost 3 bases, and 2 bases stayed unmatched. Germline CDR1 reads SGHRS; CDR2 reads YFSETQ. The CDR3 here is CASSRQGATDTQYF. The CDR3 region has the DNA TGCGCCAGCAGCAGACAGGGGGCAACAGATACGCAGTATTTT.

This clonotype occurred many times. V and J are TRBV29-1 and TRBJ2-1; no reliable D call. Trimming stripped 5 bases from V and 9 bases from J, with 14 bases between. The CDR3 has 12 amino acids. CDR1 is SQVTM and CDR2 is ANQGSEA in the germline V gene. The CDR3 DNA reads TGCAGCGTTTTTAACCCCGGCGCTGAGCAGTTCTTC. This codes for CSVFNPGAEQFF.

This clonotype appeared a few times. The J gene is TRBJ2-1, the V gene TRBV6-2 or TRBV6-3; 8 positions agree with TRBD2. J was trimmed by 5 bases and V by 4 bases; bases with no gene match: 4. Germline lookup yields CDR1 MNHEY and CDR2 SVGEGT. This CDR3 is 14 amino acids long. This chain's CDR3 is CASSLAGLNNEQFF. The CDR3 bases are TGTGCCAGCAGTTTAGCGGGGCTGAACAATGAGCAGTTCTTC.

This clonotype was seen more than once but under ten times. The rearrangement uses TRBV28 and TRBJ2-5; 7 nucleotides align to TRBD1. J was trimmed by 5 bases and V by 3 bases; bases with no gene match: 15. This CDR3 is 17 amino acids long. Germline V gene sequence: CDR1 MDHEN, CDR2 SYDVKM. CDR3 bases: TGTGCCAGCAGTTTTGGGGGACGACGGGACAGTATGGAGACCCAGTACTTC. This sequence encodes CASSFGGRRDSMETQYF.

The genes are TRBV30 and TRBJ2-3, with D maybe TRBD2 (5 bases). This CDR3 region has 11 residues. V lost 4 bases, J lost 6 bases, and 8 bases lay in between. Germline V gives CDR1 GTSNPN, CDR2 SVGIG (reference sequence). The CDR3 DNA reads as TGTGCCTGGATGAGGGTGGATACGCAGTATTTT. Protein: CAWMRVDTQYF. Looking up the rest from reference TRBV30 and TRBJ2-3 gives the full variable domain: SQTIHQWPATLVQPVGSPLSLECTVEGTSNPNLYWYRQAAGRGLQLLFYSVGIGQISSEVPQNLSASRPQDRQFILSSKKLLLSDSGFYLCAWMRVDTQYFGPGTRLTVL.

This clonotype was seen more than once but under ten times. The chain joins TRBV11-2 to TRBJ2-3; no reliable D call. The germline gives CDR1 SGHAT, CDR2 FQNNGV. Between the trimmed V and J ends, which lost 3 bases and 4 bases, there was a span of 23 bases. This CDR3 has 18 amino acids. The CDR3 loop is CASSLTGVAFTRPDTQYF. The CDR3 bases are TGTGCCAGCAGCTTGACGGGCGTCGCTTTTACGAGGCCAGATACGCAGTATTTT.

CDR3 coding DNA: TGTGCCAGCAGTTACGCCAGGGGGCGGACCGGGGAGCTGTTTTTT. Amino acids: CASSYARGRTGELFF. This chain uses TRBV6-5 with TRBJ2-2; 8 bases map to TRBD1. Germline V CDR1 and CDR2: MNHEY, SVGAGI. The CDR3 consists of 15 residues. V lost 2 bases to trimming and J lost 5 bases; unmatched junction nucleotides: 4.

The rearrangement uses TRBV2 and TRBJ2-1, with TRBD1 identical over 7 bases. The germline V gene encodes CDR1 SNHLY and CDR2 FYNNEI. Trimming cost V 10 bases and J 5 bases; bases outside gene matches: 11. The CDR3 is 14 residues long. The CDR3 is CATRWQGVNNEQFF. CDR3 coding DNA: TGTGCCACCCGGTGGCAGGGGGTTAACAATGAGCAGTTCTTC.

The rearrangement links TRBV9 to TRBJ2-3; 8 positions match TRBD2. Germline V gene sequence: CDR1 SGDLS, CDR2 YYNGEE. The CDR3 contains 16 residues. V trimming: 4 bases; J trimming: 2 bases; junction bases outside the gene matches: 9. In DNA form, the CDR3 reads TGTGCCAGCAGCCCCTCGGGCGGGGGGATCACAGATACGCAGTATTTT. This encodes CASSPSGGGITDTQYF. Complete variable domain (other parts from reference TRBV9 and TRBJ2-3): DSGVTQTPKHLITATGQRVTLRCSPRSGDLSVYWYQQSLDQGLQFLIQYYNGEERAKGNILERFSAQQFPDLHSELNLSSLELGDSALYFCASSPSGGGITDTQYFGPGTRLTVL.

The chain joins TRBV4-3 to TRBJ2-2; possible D gene TRBD2, 6 bases. CDR1 is LGHNA, CDR2 YSLEER, per germline. This CDR3 spans 15 amino acids. The V and J ends lost 2 bases and 5 bases respectively, with 12 bases between them. CDR3 bases: TGCGCCAGCAGCCAAACGGGACTTAAGACCGGGGAGCTGTTTTTT. The encoded protein is CASSQTGLKTGELFF.

This clonotype occurred once. The CDR3 DNA follows: TGTGCCAGCAGCCAAGAGAGGTCAGCGGGCCTTCGGGAGACCCAGTACTTC. Translation: CASSQERSAGLRETQYF. The chain employs TRBV3-1 and TRBJ2-5; perhaps TRBD2 as D (6 bases). The CDR3 has 17 amino acids. Germline V gene data show CDR1 as LGHDT and CDR2 as YNNKEL (reference sequence). Deletions cut 0 bases from V and 5 bases from J, with 19 bases between.

This clonotype was seen many times. This rearrangement joins TRBV6-1 to TRBJ2-5, with D possibly TRBD1 on 7 matching bases. This CDR3 spans 15 amino acids. Germline CDR1 reads MNHNS; CDR2 reads SASEGT. Deletions cut 5 bases from V and 5 bases from J, with 18 bases between. In DNA form, the CDR3 reads TGTGCCAGCAGTCCAAGAACAGGGGCGGGGGAGACCCAGTACTTC. It is translated as CASSPRTGAGETQYF.

The sample holds a few counts of this clonotype. V gene TRBV10-3 combines with J gene TRBJ2-2; D perhaps matches TRBD2 (5 bases). Germline assignment: CDR1 ENHRY and CDR2 SYGVKD. The length of the CDR3 is 14 residues. Trimming cost V 10 bases and J 1 base, with 13 bases left between them. Written as DNA, the CDR3 is TGTGCCACCGTCGGGGAATTGAACACCGGGGAGCTGTTTTTT. Translation gives CATVGELNTGELFF.

Only a few counts were recorded for this clonotype. The chain links TRBV5-5 to TRBJ2-4; 7 nucleotides match TRBD2. This CDR3 has 15 residues. Germline CDR1 and CDR2: SGHKS and YYEKEE (reference sequence). V gave up 0 bases and J gave up 6 bases; unmatched junction bases: 6. CDR3 DNA sequence: TGTGCCAGCAGCTTGGGGTTCGGGGGGACAAACATTCAGTACTTC. Its protein is CASSLGFGGTNIQYF.